This T cell receptor (beta chain) was retrieved from a study of T cells in Graves' hyperthyroidism and ophthalmopathy. Study-wide findings and caveats: The model forecast ophthalmopathy, anticipating it by a median roughly 6.5 months before onset.

The CDR3 is made up of 14 amino acids. Germline V lookup: CDR1 SGHTA, CDR2 FQGNSA. With 1 base removed from V and 5 bases from J, the gap between germline ends came to 10 bases. A remark on this clonotype: Its target is unknown.

RNA transcripts yielded amplified TCR beta CDR3 regions. When the TCR CDR3 underwent first-round RT-PCR, the HTBI primer set was used. TCRdb passed the multiplex PCR reads through MiXCR, listing each CDR3 protein once. The repertoire has about 350,000 distinct CDR3 sequences, about 14% of them found once; the top ten carry 20% to 25%. The chain carries TRBV7-2 and TRBJ2-3, with D unresolved. The receptor was isolated from a woman younger than 45 with Graves' hyperthyroidism. The specimen sequenced was blood. The CDR3 nucleotides are TGTGCCAGCAGCTTAGTCCCGGGTCGAGATACGCAGTATTTT. Encoded protein: CASSLVPGRDTQYF. Looking up the rest from reference TRBV7-2 and TRBJ2-3 gives the full variable domain: GAGVSQSPSNKVTEKGKDVELRCDPISGHTALYWYRQSLGQGLEFLIYFQGNSAPDKSGLPSDRFSAERTGGSVSTLTIQRTQQEDSAVYLCASSLVPGRDTQYFGPGTRLTVL.